The 16 T cell receptor beta chains below were found in one sample sequenced in a study of T-cell reconstitution after alpha-beta-depleted transplantation in children. Unique molecular identifiers featured in how the TCRbeta library was prepared. Via MiXCR, TCRdb re-called the PCR reads, giving one row per CDR3 protein. Of around 580,000 distinct CDR3 sequences in the sample, 25% to 30% were seen once. The source was PBMCs, collected before TCRalphabeta/CD19-depleted stem cell transplant. The origin of the receptors is a boy in the first two years of life with Wiskott-Aldrich syndrome, due to receive a stem cell transplant.

In regard to this clonotype: This may be a read error: a much more frequent sequence differs by one nucleotide. V gene TRBV5-5 combines with J gene TRBJ2-5; D perhaps matches TRBD1 (6 bases). CDR1 and CDR2 (germline): SGHKS, YYEKEE (reference sequence). The CDR3 runs 13 residues. Trimming removed 4 bases from V and 2 bases from J, with 9 bases in between. CDR3 protein: CASSPDRQETQYF. The DNA of the CDR3 is TGTGCCAGCAGCCCGGACAGACAAGAGACCCAGTACTTC.

This rearrangement joins TRBV24-1 to TRBJ2-5, with TRBD2 matching 11 bases. V gave up 1 base and J gave up 4 bases; unmatched junction bases: 4. The CDR3 contains 16 residues. Germline CDR1 is KGHDR and CDR2 is SFDVKD. The CDR3, as DNA: TGTGCCACCAGTGATTTCACACTAGCGGGAGCAGAGACCCAGTACTTC. Translated, it gives CATSDFTLAGAETQYF.

The chain has TRBV29-1 and TRBJ2-1, with TRBD2 matching over 10 bases. Germline V gene sequence: CDR1 SQVTM, CDR2 ANQGSEA. The CDR3 sequence is 17 residues long. V dropped 4 bases and J dropped 0; count of bases not matched to a gene: 9. The CDR3 region has the DNA TGCAGCGTTGGTTCAGCGGGAGGGTCATCCTCCTACAATGAGCAGTTCTTC. Its translation: CSVGSAGGSSSYNEQFF.

This clonotype was seen more than once but under ten times. The chain links TRBV20-1 to TRBJ2-5; D may be TRBD2 (5 bases). Germline CDR1 and CDR2: DFQATT and SNEGSKA (reference sequence). This CDR3 comprises 13 residues. The V and J ends lost 3 bases and 4 bases respectively, with 12 bases between them. The CDR3, as DNA: TGCAGTGCTAGCGGTGTTCGGGGAGAGACCCAGTACTTC. It yields the protein CSASGVRGETQYF.

The chain combines TRBV12-3 or TRBV12-4 with TRBJ1-2, with 7 positions matching TRBD1. Germline trimming cut 4 bases from V and 6 bases from J; bases unmatched to any gene: 8. This CDR3 spans 14 amino acids. CDR3 coding DNA: TGTGCCAGCAGTTCTATATCGACAGGGAATGGCTACACCTTC. It codes for CASSSISTGNGYTF.

V gene TRBV20-1 combines with J gene TRBJ2-1; 10 bases are shared with TRBD2. Germline V lookup: CDR1 DFQATT, CDR2 SNEGSKA (reference sequence). The CDR3 totals 15 residues. V was pared by 6 bases and J by 4 bases, with 9 bases of the junction left unmatched. The CDR3 DNA reads as TGCAGTGCGCCCCTACTAGCGGGGCAATACAATGAGCAGTTCTTC. Amino acid sequence: CSAPLLAGQYNEQFF.

The V call is TRBV10-2, the J call TRBJ2-3; 8 bases are a match to TRBD1. This CDR3 comprises 15 residues. The trim removed 4 bases at V and 2 bases at J, leaving 5 bases unmatched. Per the germline V gene, CDR1 is WSHSY and CDR2 is SAAADI. CDR3 amino acids: CASSGDRGATDTQYF. The DNA of the CDR3 is TGCGCCAGCAGTGGCGACAGGGGAGCCACAGATACGCAGTATTTT.

This clonotype has at least ten counts. V and J are TRBV3-1 and TRBJ2-7; TRBD2 aligns across 8 bases. The germline gives CDR1 LGHDT, CDR2 YNNKEL (reference sequence). The CDR3 consists of 18 residues. V trimming: 1 base; J trimming: 1 base; junction bases outside the gene matches: 12. The CDR3: CASSQGRGAGTRSYEQYF. CDR3 nucleotides: TGTGCCAGCAGCCAAGGGCGAGGGGCCGGGACTAGGTCCTACGAGCAGTACTTC.

In its sample, this clonotype was seen a few times. V gene TRBV12-3 or TRBV12-4 combines with J gene TRBJ2-1; the match to TRBD1 covers 9 bases. This CDR3 comprises 15 residues. With 6 bases clipped from V and 2 bases from J, the junction kept 5 bases outside the gene matches. The CDR3 region has the DNA TGTGCCAGCAGCACCGGGACAGGGACCTACAATGAGCAGTTCTTC. The encoded protein is CASSTGTGTYNEQFF.

The chain uses TRBV5-5 and TRBJ2-4; D is ambiguous. The CDR3 consists of 12 residues. Germline V gives CDR1 SGHKS, CDR2 YYEKEE (reference sequence). The germline V and J ends were trimmed by 7 bases and 5 bases, with 10 bases remaining between them. The CDR3 DNA sequence: TGTGCCAGCGGAAGGGTACAAAACATTCAGTACTTC. This gives the protein CASGRVQNIQYF.

Remarks on this clonotype: The CDR3 does not end in the conserved phenylalanine or tryptophan, so this is likely a read error. The genes are TRBV2 and TRBJ2-1; D unresolved. Germline loops: CDR1 SNHLY, CDR2 FYNNEI. Trimming removed 2 bases from V and 7 bases from J, with 3 bases in between. The CDR3 contains 11 residues. This chain's CDR3 is CASSELNEQFL. The DNA of the CDR3 is TGTGCCAGCAGTGAACTTAATGAGCAGTTCCTC.

The chain links TRBV5-1 to TRBJ2-2; D gene unclear. Germline CDR1 and CDR2: SGHRS and YFSETQ. CDR3 length: 16 amino acids. The V end was cut by 0 bases, the J end by 3 bases, with 12 bases between. CDR3 sequence (DNA): TGCGCCAGCAGCTTGGGGGTAAACTGGGACACCGGGGAGCTGTTTTTT. This encodes CASSLGVNWDTGELFF.

The table lists this clonotype with a few counts. The chain uses TRBV20-1 and TRBJ2-7, with D possibly called TRBD1 or TRBD2 (7 bases each). Trimming took 1 base from V and 3 from J, leaving 13 bases between them. This CDR3 region has 14 residues. The germline V gene has CDR1 DFQATT and CDR2 SNEGSKA (reference sequence). CDR3: CSARVTGRVYEQYF. Here the CDR3 DNA reads TGCAGTGCTAGAGTGACAGGGAGGGTCTACGAGCAGTACTTC.

The chain combines TRBV28 with TRBJ1-3; unclear D gene. The CDR3 sequence is 16 residues long. Germline V gene data show CDR1 as MDHEN and CDR2 as SYDVKM. Trimming left V 4 bases short and J 3 bases short, with 16 bases between. The CDR3 reads CASSYSVLTFGNTIYF. The CDR3 DNA reads TGTGCCAGCAGTTATTCAGTCCTGACCTTTGGAAACACCATATATTTT.

This clonotype was counted between two and nine times. The rearrangement joins TRBV20-1 to TRBJ2-3; 11 bases match TRBD2. The V gene's germline CDR1 is DFQATT and CDR2 SNEGSKA (reference sequence). This CDR3 is built from 13 residues. V dropped 6 bases and J dropped 3; count of bases not matched to a gene: 2. The CDR3 DNA sequence: TGCAGTGCAGTAGCGGGAGGGACAGATACGCAGTATTTT. Translating it yields CSAVAGGTDTQYF.

V is TRBV15 and J is TRBJ2-1; TRBD2 matches 8 bases. V gave up 2 bases and J gave up 7 bases; unmatched junction bases: 7. Germline V gene data show CDR1 as LNHNV and CDR2 as YYDKDF (reference sequence). The CDR3 has 15 amino acids. The CDR3 region is CATSRPGLVLNEQFF. CDR3 nucleotide sequence: TGTGCCACCAGCAGACCGGGACTAGTTTTGAATGAGCAGTTCTTC.